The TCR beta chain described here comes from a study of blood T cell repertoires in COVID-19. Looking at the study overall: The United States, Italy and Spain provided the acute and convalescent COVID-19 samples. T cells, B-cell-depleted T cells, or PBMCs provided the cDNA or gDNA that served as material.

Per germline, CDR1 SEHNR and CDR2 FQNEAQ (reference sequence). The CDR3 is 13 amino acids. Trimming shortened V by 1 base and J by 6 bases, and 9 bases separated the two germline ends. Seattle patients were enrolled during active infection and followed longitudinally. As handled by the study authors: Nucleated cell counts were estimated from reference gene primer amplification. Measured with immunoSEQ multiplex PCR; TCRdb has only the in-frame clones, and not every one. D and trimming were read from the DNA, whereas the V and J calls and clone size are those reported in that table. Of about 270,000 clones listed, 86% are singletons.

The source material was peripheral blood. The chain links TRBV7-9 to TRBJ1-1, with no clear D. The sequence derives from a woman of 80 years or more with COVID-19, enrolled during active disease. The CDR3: CASSLGQWSEAFF. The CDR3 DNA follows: TGTGCCAGCAGCTTAGGGCAATGGTCTGAAGCTTTCTTT.